This T cell receptor (beta chain) was profiled in a study of regulatory T cells in long-lasting Graves disease. For TCR beta, libraries came from iRepertoire HTBI primers and Arm-PCR of CDR3 regions. TCRdb re-called the multiplex PCR reads with MiXCR, one entry per CDR3 protein. The table records around 250,000 distinct CDR3 sequences, around 20% of them present only once. Time point of the sample: newly diagnosed GD, antithyroid drugs for less than 3 months. Generation of the TCR library employed RNA extracted from PBMCs. Patients hailed from an endocrinology department in Xi'an, China. Trimming cost V 5 bases and J 7 bases; bases outside gene matches: 2. Germline V CDR1 and CDR2: LNHDA, SQIVND (reference sequence). The CDR3 runs 14 residues. This clonotype was counted a few times. The antigen remains unidentified. Study conclusions and caveats: Newly diagnosed patients shared about 950 public clonotypes; persistent patients shared approximately 2,700. Among samples with persistent disease, TRBV28, TRBJ1-2 and TRBJ2-5 were favored. Persistent Graves' patients showed less TCR diversity than newly diagnosed ones.

The receptor comes from a female donor with Graves disease. The chain combines TRBV19 with TRBJ1-4; 12 bases align to TRBD1. This specimen consisted of peripheral blood mononuclear cells (PBMCs), obtained at new diagnosis, from a patient treated with antithyroid drugs. In DNA form, the CDR3 reads TGTGCCAGTAGTGGGGACAGGGGGCTTGAAAAACTGTTTTTT. Translated: CASSGDRGLEKLFF.